This TCR beta chain is from a study of post-analysis software for immune sequencing data. Study overall: The study covered relapsing-remitting, secondary progressive and progressive-relapsing courses of multiple sclerosis.

Incorporated into the TCR beta cDNA libraries were unique molecular identifiers, which served to reduce PCR and sequencing biases. Input populations of roughly 1 to 11 million T cells gave rise to 500,000 to 600,000 cDNA molecules. TCRdb redid the calling of the PCR reads with MiXCR, one entry per CDR3 protein. The table records some 260,000 distinct CDR3 sequences, just over 35% of them present only once. Study conclusions and caveats: Diversity measured as normalized Chao1 was significantly lower in multiple sclerosis patients than in controls.

As regards this clonotype: Its antigen is as yet unknown.

This sequence was found in a girl aged 10 to 17 with multiple sclerosis. The specimen was blood.

This CDR3 reads CSATPNGLGHNEQFF. CDR3 nucleotides: TGCAGTGCTACCCCCAACGGGCTAGGGCACAATGAGCAGTTCTTC. The V and J genes are TRBV20-1 and TRBJ2-1; D not resolved. The V gene lost 4 bases and the J gene lost 5 bases, with 18 bases spanning the gap. Per the germline V gene, CDR1 is DFQATT and CDR2 is SNEGSKA (reference sequence). This CDR3 contains 15 residues.